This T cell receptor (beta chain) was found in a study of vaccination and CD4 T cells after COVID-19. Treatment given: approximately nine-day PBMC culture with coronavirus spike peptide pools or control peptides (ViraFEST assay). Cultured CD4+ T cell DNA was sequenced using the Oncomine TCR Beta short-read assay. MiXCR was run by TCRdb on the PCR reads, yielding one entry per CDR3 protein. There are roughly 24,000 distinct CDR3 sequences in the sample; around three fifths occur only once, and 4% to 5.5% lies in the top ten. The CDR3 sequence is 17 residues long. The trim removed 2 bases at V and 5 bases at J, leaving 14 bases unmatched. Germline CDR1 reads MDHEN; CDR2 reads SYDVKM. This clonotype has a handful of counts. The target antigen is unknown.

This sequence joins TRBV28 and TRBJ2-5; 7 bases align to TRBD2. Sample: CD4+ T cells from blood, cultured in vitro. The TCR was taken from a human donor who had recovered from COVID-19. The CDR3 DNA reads TGTGCCAGCAGTTTAGGGTTGCGGGCGGGAGCTAGGGAGACCCAGTACTTC. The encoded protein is CASSLGLRAGARETQYF.